The 20 T cell receptor beta chains below all came from one sample that was sequenced in a study of Ad26.COV2.S vaccination and SARS-CoV-2 variants. Measured with immunoSEQ multiplex PCR; TCRdb has only the in-frame clones, and not every one. The sample includes approximately 480,000 clones, approximately 88% seen only once; the top ten take 13%. Treatment defined: over 15 received Ad26.COV2.S at low or high dose, single or two shots; about 5 received placebo; per-sample allocation not given. After the first vaccine or placebo injection, samples were drawn on day 63. Material: peripheral blood, obtained in a trial of Ad26.COV2.S vaccine versus placebo. Receptors originate from a person aged 18-60 years who received the Ad26.COV2.S COVID-19 vaccine or a placebo.

The chain combines TRBV6-5 with TRBJ1-1, with D possibly matching TRBD1 (5 bases). Germline values: CDR1 MNHEY, CDR2 SVGAGI. The CDR3 loop spans 14 amino acids. Trimming took 9 bases from V and 0 from J, leaving 14 bases between them. The CDR3 protein is CASGLAGVNTEAFF. CDR3 nucleotides: TGTGCCAGTGGCCTGGCGGGGGTGAACACTGAAGCTTTCTTT.

This clone was seen once. The chain combines TRBV28 with TRBJ1-5; D is unclear. The V end lost 2 bases, the J end lost 5 bases, and 16 bases lay between the germline ends. The CDR3 length is 16 residues. Germline V lookup: CDR1 MDHEN, CDR2 SYDVKM. This CDR3 reads CASSLVWVIDHQPQHF. In DNA, the CDR3 is TGTGCCAGCAGTTTAGTATGGGTTATCGACCATCAGCCCCAGCATTTT. Together with reference TRBV28 and TRBJ1-5, the CDR3 gives the full variable domain: DVKVTQSSRYLVKRTGEKVFLECVQDMDHENMFWYRQDPGLGLRLIYFSYDVKMKEKGDIPEGYSVSREKKERFSLILESASTNQTSMYLCASSLVWVIDHQPQHFGDGTRLSIL.

V usage is TRBV27 and J usage is TRBJ1-4, with D hard to call. From germline, CDR1 is MNHEY and CDR2 SMNVEV (reference sequence). The CDR3 totals 17 residues. The V gene lost 3 bases and the J gene lost 1 base, with 15 bases spanning the gap. The CDR3 DNA reads TGTGCCAGCAGTTTCCGGGCTCCCTCCTTAACTAATGAAAAACTGTTTTTT. It specifies CASSFRAPSLTNEKLFF.

The rearrangement uses TRBV28 and TRBJ2-1; 10 bases agree with TRBD1. Germline CDR1 and CDR2: MDHEN and SYDVKM. CDR3 length: 15 amino acids. Trimming at V came to 5 bases and at J to 6 bases, leaving 7 bases not matched to a gene. The CDR3 region has the DNA TGTGCCAGCAGTCAGACAGGGGGCGCTTTCAATGAGCAGTTCTTC. This sequence encodes CASSQTGGAFNEQFF. The whole variable domain, filled in from reference TRBV28 and TRBJ2-1, reads DVKVTQSSRYLVKRTGEKVFLECVQDMDHENMFWYRQDPGLGLRLIYFSYDVKMKEKGDIPEGYSVSREKKERFSLILESASTNQTSMYLCASSQTGGAFNEQFFGPGTRLTVL.

The V call is TRBV19, the J call TRBJ2-3; 10 nucleotides agree with TRBD2. The CDR3 covers 18 residues. Per the germline V gene, CDR1 is LNHDA and CDR2 is SQIVND (reference sequence). With 4 bases clipped from V and 5 bases from J, the junction kept 15 bases outside the gene matches. The CDR3 DNA reads TGTGCCAGTAGTACGGCAGACCTAGCGGGAGTGGGGGGAGATACGCAGTATTTT. This gives the protein CASSTADLAGVGGDTQYF.

The rearrangement joins TRBV28 to TRBJ2-7, with a weak D call TRBD1 (5 bases). The CDR3 consists of 15 residues. V shed 3 bases and J shed 6 bases, with 18 bases lying between them. The germline gives CDR1 MDHEN, CDR2 SYDVKM. The CDR3 coding sequence is TGTGCCAGCAGTTTTGAGTCGTCAGGGCTAGGCGAGCAGTACTTC. This sequence encodes CASSFESSGLGEQYF.

This chain uses TRBV10-3 with TRBJ2-5; 8 bases are shared with TRBD1. CDR3 length equals 16 residues. V gave up 3 bases and J gave up 5 bases; unmatched junction bases: 11. Germline V gives CDR1 ENHRY, CDR2 SYGVKD. The CDR3 DNA sequence: TGTGCCATCAGTGATTTATTAGGACAGGGCCGGGAGACCCAGTACTTC. The encoded protein is CAISDLLGQGRETQYF.

The chain links TRBV30 to TRBJ1-3; D is unclear. Germline assignment: CDR1 GTSNPN and CDR2 SVGIG (reference sequence). Trimming cost V 4 bases and J 4 bases, with 5 bases left between them. CDR3 length: 11 amino acids. The CDR3: CAWTTGNTIYF. CDR3 sequence (DNA): TGTGCCTGGACCACCGGAAACACCATATATTTT.

This chain uses TRBV20-1 with TRBJ2-7; 10 bases are shared with TRBD2. The CDR3 contains 14 residues. V was clipped by 3 bases and J by 7 bases; unmatched bases: 9. Germline values: CDR1 DFQATT, CDR2 SNEGSKA (reference sequence). CDR3 loop: CSASLSGRAKEQYF. CDR3 in DNA: TGCAGTGCTAGTCTCAGCGGGAGGGCCAAAGAGCAGTACTTC.

In DNA, the CDR3 is TGTGCCAGCAGTGTAGATGGGGGCCTGTATTACGAGCAGTACTTC. Protein sequence: CASSVDGGLYYEQYF. The chain couples TRBV2 to TRBJ2-7; perhaps TRBD1 as D (6 bases). The V gene's germline CDR1 is SNHLY and CDR2 FYNNEI. The germline V and J ends were trimmed by 4 bases and 4 bases, with 17 bases remaining between them. The CDR3 consists of 15 residues.

This sequence joins TRBV6-1 and TRBJ2-2; 9 bases match TRBD2. Losses at the gene ends were 4 bases for V and 4 bases for J; bases not matched to a gene: 7. The germline gives CDR1 MNHNS, CDR2 SASEGT. The CDR3 covers 16 residues. CDR3 residues: CASSVSSGIGTGELFF. The CDR3 region has the DNA TGTGCCAGCAGTGTTTCTAGCGGGATAGGCACCGGGGAGCTGTTTTTT.

The rearrangement joins TRBV15 to TRBJ1-3; 12 bases are a match to TRBD1. The CDR3 is 19 residues long. The V gene's germline CDR1 is LNHNV and CDR2 YYDKDF (reference sequence). Trimming cost V 5 bases and J 4 bases; bases outside gene matches: 15. The CDR3 loop reads CATSAKLGGTGGAGNTIYF. Here the CDR3 DNA reads TGTGCCACCAGCGCTAAACTGGGAGGGACAGGGGGCGCGGGAAACACCATATATTTT.

This clone has only one observation. V and J are TRBV5-6 and TRBJ2-7; 8 nucleotides match TRBD1. V lost 4 bases and J lost 0; bases outside the gene matches: 6. The CDR3 extends over 15 amino acids. CDR1 and CDR2 (germline): SGHDT, YYEEEE. The CDR3 spells CASSNRDRSSYEQYF. The CDR3 DNA reads as TGTGCCAGCAGCAACCGGGACAGGAGCTCCTACGAGCAGTACTTC. The full variable domain, rest sourced from reference TRBV5-6 and TRBJ2-7, is DAGVTQSPTHLIKTRGQQVTLRCSPKSGHDTVSWYQQALGQGPQFIFQYYEEEERQRGNFPDRFSGHQFPNYSSELNVNALLLGDSALYLCASSNRDRSSYEQYFGPGTRLTVT.

The rearrangement links TRBV12-3 or TRBV12-4 to TRBJ2-7, with 9 bases matching TRBD1. V dropped 5 bases and J dropped 3; count of bases not matched to a gene: 2. The CDR3 spans 13 residues. CDR3 in amino acids: CASSADRGYEQYF. CDR3 DNA: TGTGCCAGCAGTGCGGACAGGGGCTACGAGCAGTACTTC.

The chain uses TRBV6-6 and TRBJ2-5; 12 positions agree with TRBD1. Losses at the gene ends were 2 bases for V and 5 bases for J; bases not matched to a gene: 6. Germline CDR1 reads MNHNY; CDR2 reads SVGAGI (reference sequence). This CDR3 contains 16 residues. In DNA form, the CDR3 reads TGTGCCAGCAGTTACACGGGACAGGGGGCATATGAGACCCAGTACTTC. Translating it yields CASSYTGQGAYETQYF.

This chain uses TRBV6-2 or TRBV6-3 with TRBJ1-5, with 7 bases matching TRBD1. V was pared by 0 bases and J by 3 bases, with 5 bases of the junction left unmatched. Germline assignment: CDR1 MNHEY and CDR2 SVGEGT. This CDR3 contains 16 residues. CDR3 amino acids: CASSYSNRGANQPQHF. CDR3 in DNA: TGTGCCAGCAGTTACTCTAACAGGGGTGCCAATCAGCCCCAGCATTTT.

This rearrangement joins TRBV5-1 to TRBJ1-6, with D perhaps TRBD1 (6 bases). The CDR3 spans 14 residues. Per germline, CDR1 SGHRS and CDR2 YFSETQ. V gave up 5 bases and J gave up 10 bases, with 16 bases separating them. The chain's CDR3 is CASRGGREESPLHF. The DNA of the CDR3 is TGCGCCAGCAGAGGGGGGAGGGAAGAATCACCCCTCCACTTT.

The rearrangement joins TRBV9 to TRBJ1-2, with 8 bases identical to TRBD1. Germline trimming cut 3 bases from V and 8 bases from J; bases unmatched to any gene: 6. The germline V gene has CDR1 SGDLS and CDR2 YYNGEE. This CDR3 is built from 13 residues. The CDR3 here is CASSAQDRGGYTF. The CDR3 DNA reads TGTGCCAGCAGCGCGCAAGACAGGGGCGGCTACACCTTC.

This clone occurred a few times. This chain connects TRBV7-9 to TRBJ2-7; TRBD2 matches 9 bases. The germline V gene has CDR1 SEHNR and CDR2 FQNEAQ (reference sequence). V was pared by 4 bases and J by 4 bases, with 8 bases of the junction left unmatched. CDR3 length: 15 amino acids. Written as DNA, the CDR3 is TGTGCCAGCAGCTCGAGCGGGAGGCCGAATTACGAGCAGTACTTC. This encodes CASSSSGRPNYEQYF.

The chain combines TRBV14 with TRBJ2-4; 8 bases fit TRBD1. The trim removed 1 base at V and 0 bases at J, leaving 2 bases unmatched. The germline CDR1 and CDR2 sequences are SGHDN and FVKESK. The CDR3 extends over 16 amino acids. The CDR3 DNA reads as TGTGCCAGCAGCCAAGGACAGGGGATAGCCAAAAACATTCAGTACTTC. Encoded protein: CASSQGQGIAKNIQYF.